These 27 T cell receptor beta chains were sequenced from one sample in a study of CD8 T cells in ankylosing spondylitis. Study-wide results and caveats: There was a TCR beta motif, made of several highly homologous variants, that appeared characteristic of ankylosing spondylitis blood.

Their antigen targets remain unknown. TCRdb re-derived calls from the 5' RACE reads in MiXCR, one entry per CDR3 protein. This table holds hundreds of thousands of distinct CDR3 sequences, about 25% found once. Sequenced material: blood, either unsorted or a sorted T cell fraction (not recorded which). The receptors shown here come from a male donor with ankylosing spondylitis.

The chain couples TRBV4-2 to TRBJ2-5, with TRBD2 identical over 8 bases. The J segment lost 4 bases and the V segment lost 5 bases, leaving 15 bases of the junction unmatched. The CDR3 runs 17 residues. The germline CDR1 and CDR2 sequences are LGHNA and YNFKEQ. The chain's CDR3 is CASSFRGQRESGETQYF. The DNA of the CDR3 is TGTGCCAGCAGCTTCCGGGGTCAGCGGGAGTCAGGAGAGACCCAGTACTTC.

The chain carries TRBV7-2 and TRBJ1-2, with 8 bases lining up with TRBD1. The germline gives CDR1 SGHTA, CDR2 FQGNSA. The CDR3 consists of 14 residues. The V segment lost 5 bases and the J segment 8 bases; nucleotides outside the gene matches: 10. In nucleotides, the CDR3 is TGTGCCAGCAGCCAGCACCAGGGGGCCCGAGGCTACACCTTC. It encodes CASSQHQGARGYTF.

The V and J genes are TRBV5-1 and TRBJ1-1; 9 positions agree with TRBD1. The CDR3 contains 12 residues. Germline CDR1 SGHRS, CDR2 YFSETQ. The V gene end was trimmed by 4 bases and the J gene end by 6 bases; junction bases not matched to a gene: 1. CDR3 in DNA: TGCGCCAGCAGCAGACAGGGGGCTGAAGCTTTCTTT. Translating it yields CASSRQGAEAFF.

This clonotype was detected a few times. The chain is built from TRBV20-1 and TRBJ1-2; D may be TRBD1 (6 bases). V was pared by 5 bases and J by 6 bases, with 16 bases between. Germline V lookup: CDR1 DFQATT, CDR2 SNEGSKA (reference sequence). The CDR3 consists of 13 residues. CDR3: CSAGTGKVNGYTF. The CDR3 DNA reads TGCAGTGCTGGAACAGGGAAGGTCAATGGCTACACCTTC.

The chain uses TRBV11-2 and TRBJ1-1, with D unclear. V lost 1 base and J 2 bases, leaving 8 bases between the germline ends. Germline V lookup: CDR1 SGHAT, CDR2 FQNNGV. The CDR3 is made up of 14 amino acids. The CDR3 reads CASSLAQLNTEAFF. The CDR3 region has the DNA TGTGCCAGCAGCTTAGCACAGTTAAACACTGAAGCTTTCTTT. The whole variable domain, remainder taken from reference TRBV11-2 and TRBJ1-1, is EAGVAQSPRYKIIEKRQSVAFWCNPISGHATLYWYQQILGQGPKLLIQFQNNGVVDDSQLPKDRFSAERLKGVDSTLKIQPAKLEDSAVYLCASSLAQLNTEAFFGQGTRLTVV.

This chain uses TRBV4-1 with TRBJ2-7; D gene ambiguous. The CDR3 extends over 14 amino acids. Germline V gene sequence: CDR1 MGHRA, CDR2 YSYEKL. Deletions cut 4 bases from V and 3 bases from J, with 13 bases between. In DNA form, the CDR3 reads TGCGCCAGCAGCCCTACTGGAAGCGTCTACGAGCAGTACGTC. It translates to CASSPTGSVYEQYV.

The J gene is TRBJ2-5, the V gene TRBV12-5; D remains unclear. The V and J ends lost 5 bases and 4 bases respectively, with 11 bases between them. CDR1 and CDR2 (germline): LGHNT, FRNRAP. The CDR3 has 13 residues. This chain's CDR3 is CASGATNLETQYF. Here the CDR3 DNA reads TGTGCTAGTGGTGCTACCAATTTAGAGACCCAGTACTTC.

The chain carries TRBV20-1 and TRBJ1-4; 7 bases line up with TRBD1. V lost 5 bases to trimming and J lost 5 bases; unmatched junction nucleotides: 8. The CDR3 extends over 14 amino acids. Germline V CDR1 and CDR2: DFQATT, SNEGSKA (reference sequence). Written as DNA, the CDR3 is TGCAGTGCTCCGGACAGGAGTCCCAATGAAAAACTGTTTTTT. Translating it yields CSAPDRSPNEKLFF.

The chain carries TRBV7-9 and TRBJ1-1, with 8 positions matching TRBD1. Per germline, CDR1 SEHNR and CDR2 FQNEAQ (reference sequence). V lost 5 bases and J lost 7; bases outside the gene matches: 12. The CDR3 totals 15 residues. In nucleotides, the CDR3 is TGTGCCAGCAGCCAACAAGGGACAGGAGCAGTTGAAGCTTTCTTT. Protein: CASSQQGTGAVEAFF.

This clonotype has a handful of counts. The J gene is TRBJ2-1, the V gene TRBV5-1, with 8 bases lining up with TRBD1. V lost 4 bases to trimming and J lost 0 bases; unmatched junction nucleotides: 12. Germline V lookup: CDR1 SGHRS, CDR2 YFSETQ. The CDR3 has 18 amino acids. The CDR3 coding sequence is TGCGCCAGCAGCCCAAACCTGGTAGGGACAGGCTCCTACAATGAGCAGTTCTTC. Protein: CASSPNLVGTGSYNEQFF.

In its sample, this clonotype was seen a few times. The CDR3, as DNA: TGCGCCAGCAGCTTGATGTCAAGCACCGGGGAGCTGTTTTTT. Residues: CASSLMSSTGELFF. V and J are TRBV5-1 and TRBJ2-2; no clear D gene. The ends were cut back, 1 base at V and 4 bases at J, with 8 bases in the middle. CDR1 is SGHRS, CDR2 YFSETQ, per germline. The CDR3 runs to 14 residues. Variable domain in full (rest from reference TRBV5-1 and TRBJ2-2): KAGVTQTPRYLIKTRGQQVTLSCSPISGHRSVSWYQQTPGQGLQFLFEYFSETQRNKGNFPGRFSGRQFSNSRSEMNVSTLELGDSALYLCASSLMSSTGELFFGEGSRLTVL.

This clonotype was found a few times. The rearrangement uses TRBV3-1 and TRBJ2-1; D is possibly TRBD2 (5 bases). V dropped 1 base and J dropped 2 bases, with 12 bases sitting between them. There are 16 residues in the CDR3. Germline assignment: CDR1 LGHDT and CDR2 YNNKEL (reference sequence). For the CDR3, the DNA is TGTGCCAGCAGCCAAGGAGGGTTATATCCCTACAATGAGCAGTTCTTC. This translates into CASSQGGLYPYNEQFF.

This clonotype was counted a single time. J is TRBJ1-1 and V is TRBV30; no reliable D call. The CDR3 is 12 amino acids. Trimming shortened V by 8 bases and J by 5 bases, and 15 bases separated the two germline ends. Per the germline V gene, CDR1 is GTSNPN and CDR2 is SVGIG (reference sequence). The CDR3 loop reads CAEERGRTEAFF. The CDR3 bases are TGTGCCGAGGAGCGGGGTCGGACTGAAGCTTTCTTT.

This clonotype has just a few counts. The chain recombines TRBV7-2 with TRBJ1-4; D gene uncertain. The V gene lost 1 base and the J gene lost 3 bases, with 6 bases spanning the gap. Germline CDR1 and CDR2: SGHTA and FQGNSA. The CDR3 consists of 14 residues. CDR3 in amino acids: CASSLGFSNEKLFF. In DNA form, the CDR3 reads TGTGCCAGCAGCTTAGGGTTCTCTAATGAAAAACTGTTTTTT. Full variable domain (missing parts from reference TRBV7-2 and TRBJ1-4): GAGVSQSPSNKVTEKGKDVELRCDPISGHTALYWYRQSLGQGLEFLIYFQGNSAPDKSGLPSDRFSAERTGGSVSTLTIQRTQQEDSAVYLCASSLGFSNEKLFFGSGTQLSVL.

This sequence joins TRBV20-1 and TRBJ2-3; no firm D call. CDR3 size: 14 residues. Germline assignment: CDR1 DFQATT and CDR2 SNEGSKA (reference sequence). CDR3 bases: TGCAGCGCCATTCCGGGCCATGTCGTGGATACGCAGTATTTT. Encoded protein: CSAIPGHVVDTQYF.

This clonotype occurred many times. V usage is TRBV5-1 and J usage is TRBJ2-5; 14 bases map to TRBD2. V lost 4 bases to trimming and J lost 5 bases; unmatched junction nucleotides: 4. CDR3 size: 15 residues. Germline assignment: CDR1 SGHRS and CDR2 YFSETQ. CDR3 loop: CASSPGTSGSETQYF. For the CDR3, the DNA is TGCGCCAGCAGCCCAGGGACTAGCGGGAGTGAGACCCAGTACTTC.

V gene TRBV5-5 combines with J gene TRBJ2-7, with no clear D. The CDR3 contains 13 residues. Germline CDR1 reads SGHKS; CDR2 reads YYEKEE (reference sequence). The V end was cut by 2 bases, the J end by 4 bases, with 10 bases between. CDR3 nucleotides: TGTGCCAGCAGCTTCGACCCGAGATACGAGCAGTACGTC. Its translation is CASSFDPRYEQYV.

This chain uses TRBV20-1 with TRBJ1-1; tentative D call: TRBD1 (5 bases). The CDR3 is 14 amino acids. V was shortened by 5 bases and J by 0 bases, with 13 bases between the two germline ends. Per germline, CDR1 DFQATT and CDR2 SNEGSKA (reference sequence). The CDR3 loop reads CSAGTGALNTEAFF. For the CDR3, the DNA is TGCAGTGCTGGAACCGGGGCTCTGAACACTGAAGCTTTCTTT.

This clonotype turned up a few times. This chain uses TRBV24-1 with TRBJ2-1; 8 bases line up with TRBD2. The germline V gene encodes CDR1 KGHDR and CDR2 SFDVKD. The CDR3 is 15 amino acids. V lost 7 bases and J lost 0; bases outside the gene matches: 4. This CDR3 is CATRGSGSSYNEQFF. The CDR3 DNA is TGTGCCACCAGGGGAAGCGGGAGCTCCTACAATGAGCAGTTCTTC.

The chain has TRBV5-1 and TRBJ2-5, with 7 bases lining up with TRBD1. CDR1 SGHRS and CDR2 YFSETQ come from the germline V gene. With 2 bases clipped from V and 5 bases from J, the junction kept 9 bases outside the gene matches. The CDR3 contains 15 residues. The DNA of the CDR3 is TGCGCCAGCAGCTTCGCGACAGGGTCGGAGGAGACCCAGTACTTC. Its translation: CASSFATGSEETQYF.

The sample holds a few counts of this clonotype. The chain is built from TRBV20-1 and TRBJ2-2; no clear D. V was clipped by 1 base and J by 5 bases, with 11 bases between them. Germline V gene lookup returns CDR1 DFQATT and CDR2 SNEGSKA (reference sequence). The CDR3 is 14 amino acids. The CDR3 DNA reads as TGCAGTGCTAGAGGGGAAATGGGTACCGGGGAGCTGTTTTTT. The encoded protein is CSARGEMGTGELFF.

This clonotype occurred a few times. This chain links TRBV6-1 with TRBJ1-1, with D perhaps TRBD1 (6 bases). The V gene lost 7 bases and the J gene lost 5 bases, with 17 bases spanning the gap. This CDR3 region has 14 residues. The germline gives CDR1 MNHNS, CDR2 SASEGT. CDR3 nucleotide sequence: TGTGCCAGCACGAGTCCGGGGGCACGGACTGAAGCTTTCTTT. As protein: CASTSPGARTEAFF.

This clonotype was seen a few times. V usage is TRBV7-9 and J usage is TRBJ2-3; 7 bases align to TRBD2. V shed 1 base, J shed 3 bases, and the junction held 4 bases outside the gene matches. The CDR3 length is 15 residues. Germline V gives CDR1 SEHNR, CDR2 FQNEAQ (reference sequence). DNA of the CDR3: TGTGCCAGCAGCTTAGGCGCGGGAGAGACAGATACGCAGTATTTT. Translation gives CASSLGAGETDTQYF.

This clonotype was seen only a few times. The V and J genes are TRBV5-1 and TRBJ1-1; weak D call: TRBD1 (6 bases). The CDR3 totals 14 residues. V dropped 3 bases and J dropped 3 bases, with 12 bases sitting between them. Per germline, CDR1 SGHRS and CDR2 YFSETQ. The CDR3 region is CASSSNRVDTEAFF. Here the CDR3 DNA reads TGCGCCAGCAGCTCCAACAGGGTCGACACTGAAGCTTTCTTT.

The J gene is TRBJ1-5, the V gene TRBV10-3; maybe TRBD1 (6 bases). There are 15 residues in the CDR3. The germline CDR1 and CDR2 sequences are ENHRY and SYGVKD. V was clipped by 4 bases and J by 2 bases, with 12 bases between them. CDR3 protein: CAISAGGPGNQPQHF. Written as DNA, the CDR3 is TGTGCCATCAGTGCGGGGGGGCCGGGCAATCAGCCCCAGCATTTT.

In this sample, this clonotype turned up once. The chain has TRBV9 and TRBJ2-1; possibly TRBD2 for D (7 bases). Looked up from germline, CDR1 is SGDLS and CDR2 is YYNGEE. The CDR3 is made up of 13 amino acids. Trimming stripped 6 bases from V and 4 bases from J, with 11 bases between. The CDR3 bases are TGTGCCAGCACGCGGGGGCTTTACAATGAGCAGTTCTTC. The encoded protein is CASTRGLYNEQFF.

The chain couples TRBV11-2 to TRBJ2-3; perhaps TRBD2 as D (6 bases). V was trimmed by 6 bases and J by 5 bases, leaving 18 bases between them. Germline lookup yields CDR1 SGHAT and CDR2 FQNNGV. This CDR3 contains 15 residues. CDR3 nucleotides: TGTGCCAGCAGGCTAGGCGGAGGGCCGGGAGATACGCAGTATTTT. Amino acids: CASRLGGGPGDTQYF.